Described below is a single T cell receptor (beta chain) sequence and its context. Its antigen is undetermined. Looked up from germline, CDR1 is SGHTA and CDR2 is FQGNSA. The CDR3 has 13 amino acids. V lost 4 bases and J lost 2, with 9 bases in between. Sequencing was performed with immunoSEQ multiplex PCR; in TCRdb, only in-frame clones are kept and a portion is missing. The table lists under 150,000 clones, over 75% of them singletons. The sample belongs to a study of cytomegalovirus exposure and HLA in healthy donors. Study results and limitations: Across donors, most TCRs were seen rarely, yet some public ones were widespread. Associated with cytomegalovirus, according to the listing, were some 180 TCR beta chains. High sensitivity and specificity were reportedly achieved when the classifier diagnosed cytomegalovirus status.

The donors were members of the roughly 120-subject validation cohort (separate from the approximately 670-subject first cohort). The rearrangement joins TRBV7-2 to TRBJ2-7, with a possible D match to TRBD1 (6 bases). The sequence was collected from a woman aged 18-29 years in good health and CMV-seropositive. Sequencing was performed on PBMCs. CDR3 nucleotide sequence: TGTGCCAGCAGCTCAGGGGTTACCTACGAGCAGTACTTC. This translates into CASSSGVTYEQYF.